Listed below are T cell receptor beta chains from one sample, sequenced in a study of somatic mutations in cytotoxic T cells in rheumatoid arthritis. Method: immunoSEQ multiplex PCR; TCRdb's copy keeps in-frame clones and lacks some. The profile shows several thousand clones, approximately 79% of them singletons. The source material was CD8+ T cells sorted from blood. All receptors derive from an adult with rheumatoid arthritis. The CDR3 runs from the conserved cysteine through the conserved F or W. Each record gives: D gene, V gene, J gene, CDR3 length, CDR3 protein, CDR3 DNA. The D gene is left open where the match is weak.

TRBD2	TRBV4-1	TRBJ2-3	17	CASSQDPSGGASDTQYF	TGCGCCAGCAGCCAAGACCCTAGCGGGGGGGCATCAGATACGCAGTATTTT
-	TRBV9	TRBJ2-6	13	CASSSSGANVLTF	TGTGCCAGCAGCTCCTCTGGGGCCAACGTCCTGACTTTC
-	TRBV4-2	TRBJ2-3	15	CASSQVHGLTDTQYF	TGTGCCAGCAGCCAAGTTCACGGACTCACAGATACGCAGTATTTT